The rows below give T cell receptor beta chains drawn from one sample of a study of blood T cell repertoires in COVID-19. TCRdb's table, derived via immunoSEQ multiplex PCR, lists solely in-frame clones and lacks some. The sample yields a few hundred thousand clones, nearly 90% seen once. The sample comprised PBMCs or T cells enriched from blood (not recorded which). These receptors originate from a woman younger than 30 with acute COVID-19. Each CDR3 is given without its conserved first and last residue.

j_gene,v_gene,CDR3aa
TRBJ2-5,TRBV27,ASSSPELAGGETQY
TRBJ2-7,TRBV5-6,ASSSLLEEQY
TRBJ1-4,TRBV7-8,ASSLQGPTNEKLF
TRBJ1-2,TRBV30,AWSTQGSGGYT
TRBJ1-1,TRBV27,ASSPGQERVNTEAF
TRBJ1-4,TRBV27,ASSPRDSFEKLF
TRBJ2-3,TRBV11-3,ASSRAGQLSTDTQY
TRBJ2-4,TRBV20-1,SARESNIQY
TRBJ1-2,TRBV28,ASSRGGPYGYT
TRBJ2-3,TRBV30,AWSPAIAGAITDTQY
TRBJ2-7,TRBV28,ASCLWGGGWREQY
TRBJ2-5,TRBV6-6,ASSYQGARPETQY
TRBJ2-1,TRBV29-1,SVLAGGYNEQF
TRBJ2-1,TRBV7-9,ASSLGGGRSYNEQF
TRBJ1-6,TRBV7-2,ASSSRQGSSPLH
TRBJ2-7,TRBV5-5,ASSFIGDREQY
TRBJ2-1,TRBV18,ASSLVLGDSTFFNEQF